The 14 T cell receptor beta chains below all came from one sample that was sequenced in a study of T cell changes during pregnancy in multiple sclerosis. The data were produced by immunoSEQ multiplex PCR, yet TCRdb's version contains in-frame clones alone and is incomplete. The table records fewer than 20,000 clones, roughly 86% of them present only once. The source was CD8+ T cells from peripheral blood mononuclear cells, collected after pregnancy. These receptors were taken from a female donor in good health, enrolled as a control in a pregnancy study.

J is TRBJ2-7 and V is TRBV7-9; 7 bases match TRBD2. Trimming removed 1 base from V and 3 bases from J; junction bases left unmatched: 0. The CDR3 runs to 13 residues. Germline-derived CDR1 and CDR2 are SEHNR and FQNEAQ (reference sequence). The CDR3 here is CASSLVAGYEQYF. The DNA of the CDR3 is TGTGCCAGCAGCTTAGTAGCGGGCTACGAGCAGTACTTC.

The rearrangement links TRBV28 to TRBJ2-1; the D is unclear. Trimming stripped 5 bases from V and 4 bases from J, with 9 bases between. The germline V gene has CDR1 MDHEN and CDR2 SYDVKM. The CDR3 loop spans 13 amino acids. In DNA form, the CDR3 reads TGTGCCAGCAGTGAGTTCGGGTACAATGAGCAGTTCTTC. Residues: CASSEFGYNEQFF.

The chain links TRBV27 to TRBJ2-7, with D possibly matching TRBD1 (5 bases). The CDR3 length is 12 residues. V was clipped by 5 bases and J by 4 bases, with 9 bases between them. In germline, CDR1 is MNHEY, CDR2 SMNVEV (reference sequence). For the CDR3, the DNA is TGTGCCAGCAGTCATCAGGGATACGAGCAGTACTTC. Translation: CASSHQGYEQYF.

The sample holds one count of this clone. The J gene is TRBJ1-2, the V gene TRBV10-2, with 7 bases lining up with TRBD1. The V segment lost 6 bases and the J segment 4 bases; nucleotides outside the gene matches: 11. The CDR3 sequence is 15 residues long. Looked up from germline, CDR1 is WSHSY and CDR2 is SAAADI. The CDR3 coding sequence is TGCGCCAGCAGCGCGACCGGACAGGCAATCTATGGCTACACCTTC. Translating gives CASSATGQAIYGYTF.

V gene TRBV6-1 combines with J gene TRBJ2-3, with a tentative D call TRBD2 (6 bases). In germline, CDR1 is MNHNS, CDR2 SASEGT. Trimming took off 3 bases at V and 2 bases at J, with 9 bases between the two ends. This CDR3 contains 14 residues. The CDR3 sequence is CASSEGGPTDTQYF. The CDR3 DNA reads as TGTGCCAGCAGTGAGGGGGGACCCACAGATACGCAGTATTTT.

This sequence joins TRBV6-5 and TRBJ2-5; D perhaps matches TRBD2 (6 bases). Trimming pared 4 bases from V and 2 bases from J, leaving 8 bases between. The length of the CDR3 is 13 residues. Germline lookup yields CDR1 MNHEY and CDR2 SVGAGI. The CDR3 region has the DNA TGTGCCAGCAGTTTGAGCGGGCAAGAGACCCAGTACTTC. Translation: CASSLSGQETQYF.

This chain joins TRBV9 and TRBJ1-3; 8 bases line up with TRBD1. V was pared by 4 bases and J by 3 bases, with 6 bases of the junction left unmatched. This CDR3 contains 15 residues. Germline lookup yields CDR1 SGDLS and CDR2 YYNGEE. The CDR3 sequence: CASSTQGADGNTIYF. The CDR3 DNA follows: TGTGCCAGCAGCACCCAGGGGGCGGATGGAAACACCATATATTTT.

V is TRBV6-1 and J is TRBJ2-3, with 8 bases that match TRBD1. The CDR3 loop spans 14 amino acids. Losses at the gene ends were 3 bases for V and 4 bases for J; bases not matched to a gene: 3. Germline CDR1 MNHNS, CDR2 SASEGT. In DNA, the CDR3 is TGTGCCAGCAGTGACGGACAGGGCGCAGATACGCAGTATTTT. It encodes CASSDGQGADTQYF.

V and J are TRBV6-6 and TRBJ2-1, with TRBD1 matching over 9 bases. Looked up from germline, CDR1 is MNHNY and CDR2 is SVGAGI (reference sequence). J was trimmed by 5 bases and V by 8 bases; bases with no gene match: 10. This CDR3 spans 15 amino acids. The CDR3 sequence: CASQGDRDYHNEQFF. CDR3 sequence (DNA): TGTGCCAGCCAAGGGGACAGGGACTATCACAATGAGCAGTTCTTC.

The CDR3 sequence is CASSQDFLTDTQYF. CDR3 DNA sequence: TGTGCCAGCAGCCAAGATTTCCTCACAGATACGCAGTATTTT. The chain links TRBV4-2 to TRBJ2-3, with D unclear. Trimming pared 0 bases from V and 2 bases from J, leaving 6 bases between. Germline CDR1 LGHNA, CDR2 YNFKEQ. The CDR3 runs to 14 residues.

This chain links TRBV28 with TRBJ2-7; 9 bases map to TRBD2. The ends lost 3 bases at V and 2 bases at J; junction bases unmatched: 8. The germline V gene encodes CDR1 MDHEN and CDR2 SYDVKM. The CDR3 has 16 amino acids. The CDR3 loop is CASSFLTSGSPYEQYF. The CDR3, as DNA: TGTGCCAGCAGTTTTCTGACTAGCGGATCTCCCTACGAGCAGTACTTC.

The rearrangement links TRBV28 to TRBJ2-7; D is possibly TRBD2 (7 bases). The V gene's germline CDR1 is MDHEN and CDR2 SYDVKM. Trimming pared 1 base from V and 5 bases from J, leaving 15 bases between. CDR3 length: 15 amino acids. In DNA, the CDR3 is TGTGCCAGCAGTTTATTAGGGGGGGGCCCCAACGAGCAGTACTTC. Translating it yields CASSLLGGGPNEQYF. Full variable domain (missing parts from reference TRBV28 and TRBJ2-7): DVKVTQSSRYLVKRTGEKVFLECVQDMDHENMFWYRQDPGLGLRLIYFSYDVKMKEKGDIPEGYSVSREKKERFSLILESASTNQTSMYLCASSLLGGGPNEQYFGPGTRLTVT.

This clone is medium-sized within its sample. This chain links TRBV25-1 with TRBJ2-5, with 9 bases fitting TRBD1. The CDR3 loop spans 16 amino acids. The J segment lost 5 bases and the V segment lost 3 bases, leaving 10 bases of the junction unmatched. CDR1 is MGHDK and CDR2 is SYGVNS in the germline V gene. CDR3: CASSDPGTGHVETQYF. The DNA of the CDR3 is TGTGCCAGCAGTGACCCCGGGACAGGGCATGTGGAGACCCAGTACTTC.

V and J are TRBV7-9 and TRBJ2-5; TRBD2 is a possible D gene (5 bases). V was clipped by 2 bases and J by 1 base, with 14 bases between them. The V gene's germline CDR1 is SEHNR and CDR2 FQNEAQ (reference sequence). The CDR3 is 16 residues long. The CDR3 sequence is CASSLWAGGAQETQYF. The DNA of the CDR3 is TGTGCCAGCAGCTTATGGGCGGGCGGAGCCCAAGAGACCCAGTACTTC.